This T cell receptor (beta chain) was captured by sequencing in a study of blood T cells in healthy people across ages. A J-beta primer mix and a sample-barcoded 5' primer were used in a second PCR of roughly 6 to 12 cycles. A single record per CDR3 protein comes from TCRdb applying MiXCR to the 5' RACE reads. The sample has around 1,700,000 distinct CDR3 sequences, 28% seen once. About this clonotype: The target antigen is unknown.

Study-wide results and limits: TCR beta diversity, measured per million T cells, fell in a roughly linear way with age. A strong correlation was seen between TCR beta diversity and naive T cell percentage.

PBMCs were isolated at a quantity of at least 6 million per sample. The length of the CDR3 is 14 residues. Germline assignment: CDR1 SGHDT and CDR2 YYEEEE. The V gene lost 0 bases and the J gene lost 2 bases, with 9 bases spanning the gap. The V and J genes are TRBV5-6 and TRBJ2-7; no firm D call. The receptor's source is a woman younger than 45 in good health. Sequencing was carried out using blood. The CDR3 region has the DNA TGTGCCAGCAGCTTGGGGGCGTCTACCTACGAGCAGTACTTC. Protein sequence: CASSLGASTYEQYF.